These T cell receptor beta chains were read from a single sample in a study of blood T cell repertoires in COVID-19. Profiling relied on immunoSEQ multiplex PCR, and the TCRdb table lists in-frame clones only, not all of them. The data show a few hundred thousand clones, with roughly 85% seen just once and approximately 3.7% held by the top ten. The sequencing input was peripheral blood. The receptor set was obtained from a woman younger than 35 with acute or convalescent COVID-19. Each CDR3 is given with its conserved first and last residue. Each record gives: J gene, V gene, D gene, clone size, CDR3 protein, CDR3 DNA. D genes are given only for firm matches. Clone sizes are given selectively: once, few, many, or a class where the clone is expanded.

TRBJ1-4 TRBV5-6 NA NA CASSLAGKQEKLFF TGTGCCAGCAGCTTGGCAGGGAAGCAAGAAAAACTGTTTTTT
TRBJ1-1 TRBV19 TRBD1 NA CASIGDRRGDTEAFF TGTGCCAGTATTGGGGACAGGCGAGGGGATACTGAAGCTTTCTTT
TRBJ2-7 TRBV27 NA NA CASRPNGGSPREQYF TGTGCCAGCAGACCCAACGGGGGTTCCCCTCGGGAGCAGTACTTC
TRBJ1-1 TRBV5-1 NA NA CASSSSREANTEAFF TGCGCCAGCAGCTCGTCTAGGGAGGCGAACACTGAAGCTTTCTTT
TRBJ2-5 TRBV5-1 NA NA CASSLHRVGETQYF TGCGCCAGCAGCTTACACAGGGTCGGAGAGACCCAGTACTTC
TRBJ1-5 TRBV18 NA NA CASSPGRAPGNQPQHF TGTGCCAGCTCACCCGGACGGGCCCCGGGAAATCAGCCCCAGCATTTT
TRBJ1-2 TRBV7-8 NA NA CASSPLTRPGYTF TGTGCCAGCAGCCCTTTGACCAGGCCTGGCTACACCTTC
TRBJ1-2 TRBV6-1 NA once CASSDAGYGYTF TGTGCCAGCAGTGACGCAGGCTATGGCTACACCTTC
TRBJ1-4 TRBV25-1 NA NA CASNAATNEKLFF TGTGCCAGCAACGCGGCAACTAATGAAAAACTGTTTTTT
TRBJ2-7 TRBV5-8 NA NA CASNQGRIYEQYF TGTGCCAGCAACCAGGGGCGGATCTACGAGCAGTACTTC
TRBJ1-1 TRBV5-5 TRBD1 NA CASSFRDRGNTEAFF TGTGCCAGCAGCTTCCGGGACAGGGGGAACACTGAAGCTTTCTTT
TRBJ2-7 TRBV11-2 TRBD1 NA CASSLDIQGVGAYEQYF TGTGCCAGCAGCTTAGACATTCAGGGGGTTGGGGCCTACGAGCAGTACTTC
TRBJ1-6 TRBV18 NA few CASSPNGDFMGPLHF TGTGCCAGCTCGCCAAACGGAGACTTTATGGGACCCCTCCACTTT
TRBJ2-7 TRBV10-3 NA NA CAISKRDMDSYEQYF TGTGCCATCAGTAAACGGGACATGGACTCCTACGAGCAGTACTTC
TRBJ2-5 TRBV24-1 NA NA CATSDSRAQETQYF TGTGCCACCAGTGATTCCAGGGCCCAAGAGACCCAGTACTTC
TRBJ1-2 TRBV12-3/TRBV12-4 NA NA CASSGDSGYTF TGTGCCAGCAGCGGCGACTCTGGCTACACCTTC
TRBJ1-2 TRBV30 NA NA CAWIPSGEYLPYGYTF TGTGCCTGGATCCCATCAGGGGAATACCTACCCTATGGCTACACCTTC
TRBJ1-5 TRBV6-1 NA NA CASSEAGPWGVYSNQPQHF TGTGCCAGCAGTGAGGCGGGACCGTGGGGGGTTTATAGCAATCAGCCCCAGCATTTT
TRBJ1-1 TRBV7-3 TRBD1 once CASSGTGGTNTEAFF TGTGCCAGCAGCGGGACAGGGGGAACGAACACTGAAGCTTTCTTT
TRBJ2-7 TRBV9 NA NA CASSLPLSNSYEQYF TGTGCCAGCAGCCTTCCGTTAAGCAACTCCTACGAGCAGTACTTC
TRBJ1-2 TRBV2 NA NA CASMRGLSYGYTF TGTGCCAGCATGAGAGGTCTAAGCTATGGCTACACCTTC
TRBJ2-7 TRBV10-2 NA NA CASSLIGGAAWEQYF TGCGCCAGCAGTCTAATAGGGGGGGCGGCTTGGGAGCAGTACTTC
TRBJ1-1 TRBV24-1 TRBD1 NA CATSDQQGFGAFF TGTGCCACCAGTGACCAACAGGGGTTTGGTGCTTTCTTT
TRBJ2-7 TRBV5-1 NA NA CASSLIAGSSYEQYF TGCGCCAGCAGCTTGATCGCGGGAAGCTCCTACGAGCAGTACTTC
TRBJ1-2 TRBV6-6 NA once CASSPDTPGLANYGYTF TGTGCCAGCAGTCCTGATACCCCAGGTTTAGCTAACTATGGCTACACCTTC
TRBJ2-7 TRBV2 NA NA CASSEGTGSYEQYF TGTGCCAGCAGTGAAGGGACGGGGTCCTACGAGCAGTACTTC
TRBJ1-2 TRBV14 TRBD1 NA CASSQKTNRGEGYTF TGTGCCAGCAGCCAGAAGACGAACAGGGGGGAAGGCTACACCTTC
TRBJ2-7 TRBV5-1 TRBD2 NA CASSSRTSGVSYEQYF TGCGCCAGCAGCTCGAGGACTAGCGGGGTCTCCTACGAGCAGTACTTC
TRBJ1-1 TRBV18 NA NA CASSPQRTVLNTEAFF TGTGCCAGCTCACCACAAAGGACAGTTCTGAACACTGAAGCTTTCTTT
TRBJ2-1 TRBV2 TRBD2 NA CASSSGRNNEQFF TGTGCCAGCTCTAGCGGGAGAAACAATGAGCAGTTCTTC
TRBJ1-2 TRBV28 NA few CASSLGGVEEYGYTF TGTGCCAGCAGTTTGGGGGGGGTTGAGGAGTATGGCTACACCTTC
TRBJ1-1 TRBV6-6 TRBD1 NA CASSYLTGTVNTEAFF TGTGCCAGCAGTTACCTAACCGGGACAGTGAACACTGAAGCTTTCTTT
TRBJ1-3 TRBV23-1 NA NA CASSRRLSGNTIYF TGCGCCAGCAGTCGGAGGCTCTCTGGAAACACCATATATTTT
TRBJ2-7 TRBV19 NA NA CASSISADSSIYEQYF TGTGCCAGTAGTATATCCGCGGACAGTTCCATCTACGAGCAGTACTTC
TRBJ1-1 TRBV12-3/TRBV12-4 TRBD1 NA CASSRTGDTEAFF TGTGCCAGCAGTCGGACAGGGGACACTGAAGCTTTCTTT
TRBJ1-4 TRBV7-2 TRBD1 NA CASSQQGRGFRVGEKLFF TGTGCCAGCAGCCAACAGGGGCGCGGATTTCGGGTCGGTGAAAAACTGTTTTTT
TRBJ1-5 TRBV19 TRBD1 NA CASRNRGPNSNQPQHF TGTGCCAGTAGGAACAGGGGGCCTAATAGCAATCAGCCCCAGCATTTT
TRBJ2-1 TRBV7-2 NA NA CASTSGPGVLVNEQFF TGTGCCAGCACCTCGGGCCCGGGGGTTCTCGTGAATGAGCAGTTCTTC
TRBJ1-6 TRBV18 NA NA CASRGQRDSPLHF TGTGCCAGCCGAGGACAGAGAGATTCACCCCTCCACTTT
TRBJ1-5 TRBV4-1 NA NA CASSGVGESNQPQHF TGCGCCAGCAGCGGAGTCGGGGAGAGCAATCAGCCCCAGCATTTT
TRBJ2-5 TRBV5-8 TRBD2 NA CASSLGLAGFPKETQYF TGTGCCAGCAGCTTGGGGCTAGCGGGTTTCCCGAAGGAGACCCAGTACTTC
TRBJ1-2 TRBV4-1 NA NA CASSGSGYGYTF TGCGCCAGCAGCGGGTCAGGGTATGGCTACACCTTC
TRBJ2-1 TRBV9 NA NA CASSVEPTSEQFF TGTGCCAGCAGCGTAGAGCCCACTAGTGAGCAGTTCTTC
TRBJ1-2 TRBV15 NA NA CATSRDLTASYGYTF TGTGCCACCAGCAGAGATCTGACAGCCAGCTATGGCTACACCTTC
TRBJ2-7 TRBV6-1 NA once CASSEVGLGDEQYF TGTGCCAGCAGTGAAGTTGGATTGGGAGACGAGCAGTACTTC
TRBJ2-4 TRBV5-4 TRBD1 NA CASSLGTGEPKNIQYF TGTGCCAGCAGCTTGGGGACAGGGGAGCCCAAAAACATTCAGTACTTC
TRBJ1-4 TRBV25-1 TRBD1 NA CASRDRGTTNEKLFF TGTGCCAGCAGGGACAGGGGAACAACTAATGAAAAACTGTTTTTT
TRBJ1-1 TRBV7-7 NA once CASSLGPGNTEAFF TGTGCCAGCAGCTTAGGGCCGGGGAACACTGAAGCTTTCTTT
TRBJ2-3 TRBV5-1 TRBD2 NA CASSPGLASFTDTQYF TGCGCCAGCAGCCCGGGACTAGCGTCTTTCACAGATACGCAGTATTTT
TRBJ1-5 TRBV30 TRBD1 NA CAWSVRGTAPYSNQPQHF TGTGCCTGGAGTGTACGGGGGACAGCGCCATATAGCAATCAGCCCCAGCATTTT
TRBJ1-1 TRBV19 NA NA CASSTIGAGERTEAFF TGTGCCAGTAGTACCATAGGAGCAGGGGAGAGGACTGAAGCTTTCTTT
TRBJ1-4 TRBV5-6 TRBD1 NA CASSLARQGGEKLFF TGTGCCAGCAGCTTGGCCAGACAGGGAGGTGAAAAACTGTTTTTT
TRBJ1-2 TRBV5-6 NA NA CASSLDRGYTF TGTGCCAGCAGCTTGGACAGGGGCTACACCTTC
TRBJ2-7 TRBV27 NA NA CASSLTRVRYEQYF TGTGCCAGCAGTTTAACCCGGGTGCGCTACGAGCAGTACTTC